This T cell receptor beta chain appears in the sequencing data of a study of OX40 agonist ivuxolimab in advanced cancers. On the study more broadly: The dose-escalation cohort had hepatocellular carcinoma, melanoma, renal cell or head and neck cancer. A mean age of about 56 years, range about 20 to 79, was recorded, and roughly 83% were male. Findings and limits, study-wide: Some patients who did not respond also had low normalized T-cell clonal expansion.

V lost 4 bases, J lost 2 bases, and 14 bases lay in between. CDR1 and CDR2 (germline): MGHRA, YSYEKL. This CDR3 is built from 15 residues. Profiled with immunoSEQ multiplex PCR; TCRdb holds only in-frame clones, not every one. There are about 63,000 clones in the sample; around nine tenths occur only once, and around 0.76% lies in the top ten. On this clone: Its matching antigen is unknown.

This TCR derives from an adult with an advanced solid tumor such as melanoma, head and neck, liver or kidney cancer. The source material was CD4+ or CD8+ T cells sorted from blood, sampled in a trial of the OX40 agonist ivuxolimab. The chain links TRBV4-1 to TRBJ1-1; D call uncertain. The CDR3 reads CASSLQVGVNTEAFF. CDR3 nucleotides: TGCGCCAGCAGCCTACAAGTTGGAGTCAACACTGAAGCTTTCTTT.